This T cell receptor (beta chain) appears in the sequencing data of a study of cytomegalovirus exposure and HLA in healthy donors (dated by TCRdb to 2016 to 2017). Study-level background: An earlier analysis of 550 to 700 of the donors reported roughly 270 Gb of sequence data and around 120 million unique TCR beta sequences from about 179 million T cells. An early release that covered fewer than 800 HLA-typed donors contained around 330 gigabases of sequencing data and 75 million to 100 million unique TCR sequences. Of the 300 to 450 genotyped donors, less than 85% were placed in the genetic ancestry cluster associated with self-reported Caucasian donors. The study was designed to test whether signatures of past pathogen exposure could be identified by cataloging public T cell receptors. Using immunosequencing, the study profiled T cell repertoires from 500 to 800 subjects and related those repertoires to cytomegalovirus serostatus. Along with the approximately 670-subject first cohort, a separate validation cohort of over a hundred different subjects was used. High-throughput TCR immunosequencing, statistical association of individual TCRs with disease status, and machine learning were combined to predict cytomegalovirus infection status. In a later analysis, previously published TCR beta repertoires from more than 500 donors were re-analyzed and high-resolution HLA genotyping was added so that TCR occurrence patterns could be studied. The later analysis used no new phenotypic data to find candidate immune exposures, relying instead on TCR beta sequences and their occurrence across donors. To decide whether each TCR beta V gene segment behaved as functional or pseudogenic, an earlier analysis of approximately 620 of the donors relied on high-throughput TCR beta sequencing. Donor age, sex, ethnicity and CMV serostatus were compiled together with the repertoire data. In a later genetic analysis, genome-wide SNP genotypes for about three fifths of the 666 donors were used, and that subset was treated as a discovery cohort. Every repertoire in the discovery cohort had been generated on one and the same sequencing platform. HLA typing covered class I and class II loci at four-digit resolution. The number of donors typed differed by locus, with 629-630 for A, B, C, DRB1 and DQB1, about 500 for DQA1, approximately 570 for DPA1, and some 470 for DPB1. Roughly five DR-DQ haplotypes were treated as single units for association and clustering because of strong linkage in the cohort. On average, over 200,000 unique TCR beta nucleotide sequences were sequenced per donor among some 430 genotyped donors of the cohort, with approximately 18% of those sequences being non-productive.

Remarks on this clone: The specificity of this receptor is unknown. No per-base quality is available; no much larger clone lies one base away.

CDR1 and CDR2 are read off the germline V gene as MNHEY and SVGAGI. Counted from cysteine to phenylalanine, this CDR3 has 16 amino acids. The CDR3 DNA has 48 bases and is translated from base 1. V gives up 0 bases and J gives up 3 bases, and the segment between their germline ends measures 12 bases. The research as a whole found: According to the authors, the approach could potentially be generalized to other disease states and immunological phenotypes. When HLA alleles, especially DR and DQ, strongly co-occurred, TCR associations were difficult to assign to individual alleles. Cytomegalovirus status was reported to be diagnosed by the classifier with high specificity and sensitivity in both the original and validation cohorts. A later genetic analysis reported fewer N-insertions in productive TCRs among donors in an Asian-associated ancestry cluster than the roughly 700-donor mean. Because the 87-base-pair reads could not distinguish some IMGT-functional V segments, including TRBV6-2 and TRBV6-3, those segments were excluded. A few of the identified cytomegalovirus-associated TCR beta chains were confirmed in vitro to be specific for cytomegalovirus antigens. While some public TCRs were present in many individuals, most TCR sequences turned up only very rarely across donors. Linkage disequilibrium might explain the correlated functional status among segregating V segments, but an unknown experimental factor could not be excluded. In a later analysis, most CMV-associated TCR beta chains were found to appear HLA-restricted, with HLA associations seemingly driven largely by CMV exposure. At a false discovery rate of 0.05, a later analysis linked under 20,000 TCR beta sequences to specific HLA alleles. Because counts were too low, about 17 rarely observed V segments, including chromosome 9 orphons, were excluded from the earlier analysis of 587 of the donors. Immune exposure information for the cohort was limited to CMV serostatus. HLA typing was unavailable for some donors at each locus, so association tests used only the typed subset. An association between a missense DCLRE1C variant and V-gene and J-gene trimming of TCR beta chains was found in a later genetic analysis and replicated in an independent cohort. A later analysis found that HLA-associated TCR beta chains were more clonally expanded and had lower generation probabilities than equally common non-associated chains. A later analysis reported that several top co-occurrence clusters appeared linked to parvovirus B19, influenza, CMV and Epstein-Barr virus. In the study, 150 to 200 TCR beta chains were listed as associated with cytomegalovirus. A later analysis found that TCR association rates varied across HLA loci, with DRB1 alleles showing the most associated TCRs and HLA-C alleles the fewest. The sequencing pipeline was judged likely to have produced a cluster of highly shared sequence variants as a technical artifact. Presence/absence analyses assumed roughly uniform sequencing depth across donors, an assumption that may not hold. In an earlier analysis of 587 of the donors, most TCR beta V segments appeared in productive rearrangements about 87% or about 30% of the time, broadly matching IMGT annotations. A further reported finding was that TCR beta sequences accurately predicted the HLA-A and HLA-B alleles for most subjects in the first cohort. In this cohort, only TCR beta chains were sequenced, and detectable features were limited by the absence of alpha or paired-chain data.

The cohort was made up of several hundred healthy bone marrow donors. Cohort members were all nominally healthy when sampled, although unrecorded immune exposures were likely present. The donor tested CMV seronegative and was one of the 352 seronegative cohort members. A peripheral blood sample was collected from each donor, and TCR beta sequencing was performed on peripheral blood mononuclear cells. The Qiagen DNeasy Blood Extraction Kit was used to extract genomic DNA from the blood cell samples. Library generation was performed with the immunoSEQ multiplex PCR assay. For the multiplex PCR, a mixture combining 60 forward primers for TCR Vbeta segments and 13 reverse primers for TCR Jbeta segments was used. The CDR3 region of rearranged TCR beta genes was amplified from genomic DNA with a multiplex PCR assay. The amplified TCR beta libraries were sequenced on the Illumina HiSeq System as 87-base-pair reads. The study's own analysis went as follows. In a later analysis, tens of millions of unique TCR beta chains were counted across the roughly 610 repertoires, and roughly 10 million of these chains were shared by at least two donors. Raw reads were error-corrected and collapsed into unique sequences with a nearest-neighbor algorithm that merged closely related sequences to remove PCR and sequencing errors. CDR3 sequences were aligned to IMGT reference sequences to assign V, D and J gene segments. For a sequence to be retained, a match of at least six nucleotides was required to both a V gene segment and a J gene segment. Rearrangements were called productive when the CDR3 lacked stop codons and stayed in frame with V and J; all others were non-productive. CDR3 was defined according to IMGT convention as the region running from the second conserved V-encoded cysteine to the conserved J-encoded phenylalanine. The earlier analysis of approximately 500 of the donors excluded sequences that lacked an unambiguous match to a single V gene segment. An earlier analysis of around 600 of the donors classified V segments as functional when productive rearrangements were above 56.7% and as segregating when the standard deviation between donors was above 5%. A statistical classification framework was built to diagnose cytomegalovirus status from the catalog of TCR beta chain sequences. In a later analysis, V and J genes were assigned by comparing TCR nucleotide sequences against IMGT/GENE-DB human TR gene sequences. A later analysis assigned CDR3 sequences and most-parsimonious VDJ recombination scenarios with the TCRdist pipeline. A later analysis defined each TCR beta chain by its CDR3 amino acid sequence plus V-gene family, and excluded reads lacking a unique V-gene family. As a way to deal with suspected cross-contamination and a sequencing artifact, a later analysis dropped 592 nucleotide sequences that were highly shared and had low generation probability. A later analysis calculated a clonal expansion index for each public chain from normalized within-repertoire ranks of inferred template counts. Generation probabilities in a later analysis came from a VDJ recombination model fitted to out-of-frame rearrangements, and those results were checked against IGoR. In a later analysis, hypergeometric tests were used to score TCR-TCR, TCR-HLA and TCR-CMV co-occurrence, with a repertoire-size bias correction applied to TCR pairs. A later analysis estimated false discovery rates by permuting HLA or CMV assignments 20 times. In a later analysis, co-occurring TCRs were grouped with DBSCAN, and TCRdist sequence similarity was added when clustering was performed within HLA-allele-positive subsets. Co-occurrence clustering excluded repertoires with fewer than 30,000 or more than 120,000 public chains, plus five with anomalous nucleotide sharing. Imported from immuneACCESS, the table was reduced by TCRdb to in-frame sequences with V and J called. These copies leave out some clones; in studies compared against another copy, an unresolved V gene accounts for under half, and the cause of the remainder is not known. V, J and clone size reflect that table, while D and trimming were determined from the DNA. This sample has some 92,000 clones in its table, and roughly 80% of those were observed once. The ten largest clonotypes hold about 2.9% of the sample.

Sequencing was carried out using PBMCs. The chain is made from TRBV6-5 and TRBJ1-5; TRBD1 is a possible D gene, resting on 5 matching bases. The sequence was obtained from a man aged 30 to 45 in good health and CMV-seronegative. At the DNA level, the sequence is TGTGCCAGCAGTTACTCTAGGCAGGGATTCAATCAGCCCCAGCATTTT. It is translated as CASSYSRQGFNQPQHF.